This is a list of T cell receptor beta chains from one sample in a study of CD8 T cells in ankylosing spondylitis. TCRdb recomputed calls from the 5' RACE reads with MiXCR, one row per CDR3 protein. Counted here are nearly 250,000 distinct CDR3 sequences, over 30% occurring once; the ten biggest clones make up around 4%. Sequenced: blood, either unsorted or a sorted T cell fraction (not recorded which). These receptors were taken from a male donor with ankylosing spondylitis or in good health (not recorded which). CDR3s include the opening cysteine and the closing phenylalanine or tryptophan. The order of the fields is D gene, clone size, V gene, J gene, CDR3 length, CDR3 protein, CDR3 DNA. The D gene is left open where the match is weak. Not all rows give a size; the values are once, few, many and, for expanded clones, a class.

-	-	TRBV3-1	TRBJ2-1	16	CASCKGVAASWNEQFF	TGTGCCAGCTGCAAGGGGGTGGCGGCTTCTTGGAATGAGCAGTTCTTC
-	-	TRBV29-1	TRBJ2-5	13	CSVGGRIQETQYF	TGCAGCGTTGGTGGGCGGATCCAAGAGACCCAGTACTTC
-	-	TRBV5-6	TRBJ2-3	16	CASSLSGEGYTDTQYF	TGTGCCAGCAGCTTGTCGGGAGAGGGGTACACAGATACGCAGTATTTT
TRBD1	once	TRBV25-1	TRBJ2-7	13	CASNGQGGHEQYF	TGTGCCAGCAACGGACAGGGGGGCCACGAGCAGTACTTC
-	-	TRBV12-3/TRBV12-4	TRBJ2-3	14	CASSLEAGTDTQYF	TGTGCCAGCAGTTTAGAAGCGGGCACAGATACGCAGTATTTT
TRBD1	-	TRBV12-3/TRBV12-4	TRBJ1-3	15	CASSTGTGAGNTIYF	TGTGCCAGCAGTACCGGGACAGGAGCTGGAAACACCATATATTTT
-	once	TRBV4-1	TRBJ1-5	13	CASSQREIQPQHF	TGCGCCAGCAGCCAAAGAGAAATCCAGCCCCAGCATTTT
-	-	TRBV10-3	TRBJ2-6	15	CAISGGGSGANVLTF	TGTGCCATCAGCGGAGGGGGCTCTGGGGCCAACGTCCTGACTTTC
-	-	TRBV15	TRBJ2-7	14	CATSRGGSYGEQYF	TGTGCCACCAGCAGAGGAGGCTCTTACGGCGAGCAGTACTTC
-	-	TRBV21-1	TRBJ2-7	15	CASSKGCSGTYEQYF	TGTGCCAGCAGCAAAGGTTGTTCAGGGACCTACGAGCAGTACTTC
TRBD1	-	TRBV6-1	TRBJ2-7	15	CASSPGTGSSYEQYF	TGTGCCAGCAGTCCCGGGACAGGGAGCTCCTACGAGCAGTACTTC
-	-	TRBV5-1	TRBJ1-1	12	CASRQPPGEAFF	TGCGCCAGCAGACAACCTCCGGGGGAAGCTTTCTTT
TRBD2	-	TRBV28	TRBJ2-1	14	CASRPGGAGNEQFF	TGTGCCAGCAGACCGGGGGGGGCAGGGAATGAGCAGTTCTTC
-	-	TRBV4-1	TRBJ2-5	17	CASSQEAGGGGGETQYF	TGCGCCAGCAGCCAAGAGGCGGGCGGCGGGGGCGGGGAGACCCAGTACTTC
TRBD1	-	TRBV20-1	TRBJ1-6	16	CSARPRATGSNSPLHF	TGCAGTGCTAGGCCCAGAGCGACAGGGTCCAATTCACCCCTCCACTTT
-	-	TRBV5-6	TRBJ2-5	15	CASSLKSRGGETQYF	TGTGCCAGCAGCTTGAAGAGTAGGGGAGGAGAGACCCAGTACTTC
-	many	TRBV20-1	TRBJ2-1	12	CSAWTVEDEQFF	TGCAGTGCTTGGACGGTGGAGGATGAGCAGTTCTTC
-	-	TRBV28	TRBJ2-5	14	CASWRTDRKETQYF	TGTGCCAGCTGGAGGACAGACAGGAAAGAGACCCAGTACTTC
TRBD1	few	TRBV10-3	TRBJ1-3	16	CAISPETGFRGNTIYF	TGTGCCATCAGTCCTGAGACAGGGTTTCGAGGAAACACCATATATTTT
TRBD1	many	TRBV20-1	TRBJ2-7	14	CSARRRDRAREQYF	TGCAGTGCTAGGCGAAGGGACAGGGCCCGAGAGCAGTACTTC
-	-	TRBV5-6	TRBJ1-3	14	CASRETGTGNTIYF	TGTGCCAGCAGAGAAACCGGCACTGGAAACACCATATATTTT
-	many	TRBV9	TRBJ2-7	13	CASSVGVVSEQYF	TGTGCCAGCAGCGTAGGGGTAGTTTCCGAGCAGTACTTC
-	few	TRBV12-3/TRBV12-4	TRBJ2-7	13	CASRPNSRYEQYF	TGTGCCAGCAGACCGAACAGCCGCTACGAGCAGTACTTC
-	many	TRBV20-1	TRBJ1-6	14	CSAKAGEKGSPLHF	TGCAGTGCTAAGGCAGGGGAAAAAGGTTCACCCCTCCACTTT
-	-	TRBV6-5	TRBJ1-1	14	CASSYGVVNTEAFF	TGTGCCAGCAGCTACGGGGTGGTGAACACTGAAGCTTTCTTT
TRBD1	few	TRBV29-1	TRBJ2-7	12	CSVVPDRGKQYF	TGCAGCGTTGTCCCGGACAGGGGGAAGCAGTACTTC
TRBD1	-	TRBV12-3/TRBV12-4	TRBJ1-1	14	CASSWRTGGTEAFF	TGTGCCAGCAGTTGGAGGACAGGGGGCACTGAAGCTTTCTTT
-	-	TRBV10-3	TRBJ2-2	12	CAISETGGELFF	TGTGCCATCAGTGAGACAGGGGGGGAGCTGTTTTTT
TRBD1	-	TRBV29-1	TRBJ1-1	13	CSVGQGVGAEAFF	TGCAGCGTTGGACAGGGGGTTGGGGCTGAAGCTTTCTTT
TRBD2	-	TRBV4-2	TRBJ2-1	16	CASSTDPGGEGNEQFF	TGTGCCAGCAGCACGGACCCGGGGGGGGAAGGGAATGAGCAGTTCTTC
-	-	TRBV11-3	TRBJ2-1	14	CASSLDPRANEQFF	TGTGCCAGCAGCTTAGATCCCAGGGCCAATGAGCAGTTCTTC
-	few	TRBV12-3/TRBV12-4	TRBJ1-3	12	CASSREGNTIYF	TGTGCCAGCAGTCGAGAAGGGAACACCATATATTTT
TRBD1	many	TRBV20-1	TRBJ2-7	11	CSASTGVEQYF	TGCAGTGCCTCGACAGGGGTCGAGCAGTACTTC
-	few	TRBV12-3/TRBV12-4	TRBJ2-1	13	CASSLDPGDEQFF	TGTGCCAGCAGTTTGGACCCGGGGGATGAGCAGTTCTTC
TRBD2	-	TRBV6-5	TRBJ2-1	15	CASSFSGGAYNEQFF	TGTGCCAGCAGTTTTAGCGGGGGGGCCTACAATGAGCAGTTCTTC
TRBD2	-	TRBV20-1	TRBJ2-5	15	CSAATLAGGLETQYF	TGCAGTGCTGCGACCCTAGCGGGGGGGCTTGAGACCCAGTACTTC
-	-	TRBV7-6	TRBJ1-6	17	CASSPTQGAVYNSPLHF	TGTGCCAGCAGCCCGACTCAAGGGGCAGTTTATAATTCACCCCTCCACTTT
TRBD1	-	TRBV7-9	TRBJ2-3	14	CASSRGGGTDTQYF	TGTGCCAGCAGCCGAGGGGGCGGCACAGATACGCAGTATTTT
-	-	TRBV20-1	TRBJ2-3	13	CSAPRGGVDTQYF	TGCAGTGCTCCCCGAGGGGGTGTAGATACGCAGTATTTT
TRBD1	few	TRBV11-2	TRBJ2-1	18	CASSPRPFGQGILPEQFF	TGTGCCAGCAGCCCACGACCCTTTGGACAGGGAATCTTGCCTGAGCAGTTCTTC
TRBD1	few	TRBV5-5	TRBJ2-5	14	CASGQGLWEETQYF	TGTGCCAGCGGACAGGGGTTATGGGAAGAGACCCAGTACTTC
-	few	TRBV29-1	TRBJ2-1	13	CSAVGGRWNEQFF	TGCAGCGCCGTTGGGGGGAGGTGGAATGAGCAGTTCTTC
-	many	TRBV20-1	TRBJ2-1	14	CSARGPISYNEQFF	TGCAGTGCTAGGGGGCCAATCTCCTACAATGAGCAGTTCTTC
TRBD1	-	TRBV5-5	TRBJ1-5	13	CASSGQDNQPQHF	TGTGCCAGCTCAGGACAGGACAATCAGCCCCAGCATTTT
-	few	TRBV12-3/TRBV12-4	TRBJ1-5	15	CASSNPGEGNQPQHF	TGTGCCAGCAGTAACCCAGGGGAGGGCAATCAGCCCCAGCATTTT
-	few	TRBV5-1	TRBJ1-1	13	CASSLGLPTEAFF	TGCGCCAGCAGCTTGGGGCTTCCCACTGAAGCTTTCTTT
TRBD2	many	TRBV20-1	TRBJ2-1	15	CSASRDYRGQVGQFF	TGCAGTGCTTCAAGGGACTATAGGGGTCAGGTGGGGCAGTTCTTC
TRBD2	few	TRBV4-2	TRBJ2-7	13	CASSQARGYEQYF	TGTGCCAGCAGCCAAGCGCGGGGGTACGAGCAGTACTTC
TRBD1	-	TRBV7-7	TRBJ2-5	17	CASSFGGPGTGLETQYF	TGTGCTAGCAGCTTTGGGGGTCCCGGGACAGGTCTAGAGACCCAGTACTTC
-	few	TRBV21-1	TRBJ1-2	15	CASSNGDSAVYGYTF	TGTGCCAGCAGCAACGGGGACAGCGCCGTCTATGGCTACACCTTC
-	-	TRBV28	TRBJ1-1	12	CASATVNTEAFF	TGTGCTAGCGCGACAGTCAACACTGAAGCTTTCTTT
-	few	TRBV12-3/TRBV12-4	TRBJ2-5	13	CASSRLAGETQYF	TGTGCCAGCAGCCGGTTAGCAGGGGAGACCCAGTACTTC
-	few	TRBV20-1	TRBJ2-3	11	CSGDITDTQYF	TGCAGTGGGGACATCACAGATACGCAGTATTTT
-	-	TRBV11-2	TRBJ2-5	13	CASSRRREETQYF	TGTGCCAGCAGCCGGCGCAGGGAAGAGACCCAGTACTTC